Sequencing of this T cell receptor (beta chain) was carried out in a study of Graves' ophthalmopathy and Graves' hyperthyroidism. V was cut by 6 bases and J by 0 bases, with 6 bases left in between. Germline V gene data show CDR1 as DFQATT and CDR2 as SNEGSKA (reference sequence). The CDR3 has 11 amino acids. Disease in donors with ophthalmopathy had moderate-to-severe activity, CAS ≥3, NOSPECS ≥4 and under 3 months' duration. CDR3 regions of TCR beta were amplified from RNA transcripts. HTBI primers served in a first-round RT-PCR, which a second-round multiplex PCR followed. Via MiXCR, TCRdb re-called the multiplex PCR reads, giving one row per CDR3 protein. Of over 12,000 distinct CDR3 sequences in the sample, approximately 51% are singletons; the top ten hold 45% to 55%.

The J gene is TRBJ2-7, the V gene TRBV20-1; D not resolved. The sequencing input was peripheral blood. The receptor was isolated from a woman aged 25 to 39 with Graves' ophthalmopathy. CDR3 loop: CSAGFSYEQYF. CDR3 DNA: TGCAGTGCAGGGTTCTCCTACGAGCAGTACTTC.